The T cell receptor (beta chain) described here comes from a study of cytomegalovirus exposure and HLA in healthy donors. Germline CDR1 is GTSNPN and CDR2 is SVGIG (reference sequence). J was trimmed by 10 bases and V by 1 base; bases with no gene match: 0. CDR3 size: 11 residues. Overall study results and limits: It was confirmed in vitro that three of the CMV-associated chains were specific for CMV antigens. The study flagged roughly 160 TCR beta chains as cytomegalovirus-associated.

TCRdb keeps only in-frame clones here, not all; method: immunoSEQ multiplex PCR. The data contain about 260,000 clones, about 92% of them singletons. The donors belonged to the 120-subject validation cohort, separate from the 666-subject first cohort. As regards this clone: What it binds is unknown.

The chain carries TRBV30 and TRBJ2-1; 8 positions match TRBD1. The TCR originated in a woman aged 25-40 years in good health and CMV-seronegative. Sample: PBMCs. The CDR3 spells CAWSGTGEQFF. Here the CDR3 DNA reads TGTGCCTGGAGTGGGACAGGGGAGCAGTTCTTC.